A single sample is the source of the 13 T cell receptor beta chains below, sequenced in a study of a mutant IDH1 vaccine in newly diagnosed glioma. Data came from immunoSEQ multiplex PCR; TCRdb stores just in-frame clones and leaves some out. The data show some 120,000 clones, around 77% seen once. Their specific antigens are unknown. This sample's time point: week 11, during vaccination. Each vaccine dose was 300 ug of mutant IDH1 20-mer peptide, with topical imiquimod. Specimen: PBMCs, collected from a glioma patient whose treatment included an IDH1 peptide vaccine. The receptors here all came from a man aged 35 to 55 with glioma.

This chain joins TRBV28 and TRBJ2-3; TRBD1 or TRBD2 may be the D gene (5 bases each). Per the germline V gene, CDR1 is MDHEN and CDR2 is SYDVKM. There are 15 residues in the CDR3. The V end lost 4 bases, the J end lost 0 bases, and 11 bases lay between the germline ends. CDR3 nucleotides: TGTGCCAGCAGTTCTAGGGACGGAAGCACAGATACGCAGTATTTT. This translates into CASSSRDGSTDTQYF.

This sequence joins TRBV10-3 and TRBJ1-1; 8 bases align to TRBD1. J lost 5 bases, V lost 5 bases, and 4 bases had no gene match. The CDR3 is made up of 13 amino acids. CDR1 is ENHRY and CDR2 is SYGVKD in the germline V gene. The CDR3 DNA reads as TGTGCCATCAGTCAGACAGGGGTGACTGAAGCTTTCTTT. It specifies CAISQTGVTEAFF.

The V and J genes are TRBV28 and TRBJ2-7, with 9 bases matching TRBD2. Germline-derived CDR1 and CDR2 are MDHEN and SYDVKM. This CDR3 comprises 12 residues. The trim removed 2 bases at V and 7 bases at J, leaving 0 bases unmatched. The CDR3 DNA sequence: TGTGCCAGCAGTTTACTAGCGGGGGAGCAGTACTTC. As protein: CASSLLAGEQYF.

This chain joins TRBV10-3 and TRBJ2-3; 9 bases map to TRBD2. Germline CDR1 and CDR2: ENHRY and SYGVKD. This CDR3 has 14 residues. With 6 bases clipped from V and 5 bases from J, the junction kept 6 bases outside the gene matches. CDR3 in amino acids: CAIRGLAGIDTQYF. Written as DNA, the CDR3 is TGTGCCATCAGAGGCCTAGCGGGGATAGATACGCAGTATTTT.

The J gene is TRBJ1-4, the V gene TRBV20-1, with D uncertain. V was trimmed by 3 bases and J by 8 bases, leaving 7 bases between them. This CDR3 region has 11 residues. Germline CDR1 DFQATT, CDR2 SNEGSKA (reference sequence). The CDR3 DNA is TGCAGTGCTAGGACCCGAGAAAAACTGTTTTTT. It translates to CSARTREKLFF.

This chain uses TRBV18 with TRBJ2-7; D remains unclear. The CDR3 is 14 amino acids. Trimming left V 1 base short and J 7 bases short, with 14 bases between. CDR1 KGHSH and CDR2 LQKENI come from the germline V gene. CDR3 protein: CASSPHPSIGEQYF. CDR3 bases: TGTGCCAGCTCACCACACCCATCAATAGGGGAGCAGTACTTC.

This chain links TRBV27 with TRBJ2-3; 7 positions match TRBD2. Germline CDR1 is MNHEY and CDR2 is SMNVEV (reference sequence). There are 14 residues in the CDR3. V lost 3 bases and J lost 6; bases outside the gene matches: 6. CDR3 sequence reads: CASSFRGRRDTQYF. CDR3 DNA sequence: TGTGCCAGCAGTTTCCGCGGGAGAAGGGATACGCAGTATTTT.

For the CDR3, the DNA is TGTGCCTGGAGTGTACGAGGGGGGGAGCTGTTTTTT. Translating gives CAWSVRGGELFF. This chain links TRBV30 with TRBJ2-2; possible D gene TRBD2, 5 bases. Germline V gene lookup returns CDR1 GTSNPN and CDR2 SVGIG (reference sequence). The CDR3 totals 12 residues. Trimming pared 0 bases from V and 8 bases from J, leaving 7 bases between.

The rearrangement links TRBV11-2 to TRBJ2-3; TRBD1 or TRBD2 may be the D gene (5 bases each). The CDR3 is 15 residues long. Germline V gene sequence: CDR1 SGHAT, CDR2 FQNNGV. The germline V and J ends were trimmed by 5 bases and 1 base, with 13 bases remaining between them. CDR3 sequence reads: CASSPYGARTDTQYF. The CDR3 DNA follows: TGTGCCAGCAGCCCTTACGGGGCGCGCACAGATACGCAGTATTTT.

This clone was detected only a few times. V usage is TRBV7-3 and J usage is TRBJ1-1; TRBD1 aligns across 7 bases. This CDR3 has 13 residues. Germline V lookup: CDR1 SGHTA, CDR2 FQGTGA. J gave up 5 bases and V 5 bases, and 5 bases lay outside the gene matches. CDR3 loop: CASSAGGGTEAFF. The CDR3 DNA sequence: TGTGCCAGCAGCGCAGGGGGAGGGACTGAAGCTTTCTTT.

V is TRBV23-1 and J is TRBJ1-5; D not resolved. TRBV23-1 counts as an open reading frame of uncertain function. This CDR3 has 14 residues. V gave up 7 bases and J gave up 2 bases, with 12 bases separating them. CDR3 coding DNA: TGCGCCAGCATACGCACTCACGGCAATCAGCCCCAGCATTTT. This gives the protein CASIRTHGNQPQHF.

The rearrangement uses TRBV15 and TRBJ2-1; D is unresolved. This CDR3 comprises 16 residues. Trimming stripped 1 base from V and 6 bases from J, with 16 bases between. Germline V CDR1 and CDR2: LNHNV, YYDKDF (reference sequence). The CDR3 DNA reads as TGTGCCACCAGCAGAGGAAAAGATCTGGGCCTCAATGAGCAGTTCTTC. Its protein is CATSRGKDLGLNEQFF. The full variable domain, with the rest looked up from reference TRBV15 and TRBJ2-1, is DAMVIQNPRYQVTQFGKPVTLSCSQTLNHNVMYWYQQKSSQAPKLLFHYYDKDFNNEADTPDNFQSRRPNTSFCFLDIRSPGLGDTAMYLCATSRGKDLGLNEQFFGPGTRLTVL.

The chain joins TRBV7-2 to TRBJ1-5; 7 nucleotides agree with TRBD1. This CDR3 is built from 14 residues. V dropped 1 base and J dropped 9; count of bases not matched to a gene: 6. Germline-derived CDR1 and CDR2 are SGHTA and FQGNSA. The DNA of the CDR3 is TGTGCCAGCAGCTTAGGACAGGGCCCATTGCCCCAGCATTTT. Its translation is CASSLGQGPLPQHF.